The 7 T cell receptor beta chains below all came from one sample that was sequenced in a study of PD-1 blockade in mismatch repair-deficient tumors. Assay used: immunoSEQ multiplex PCR; TCRdb lists only in-frame clones, some missing. The repertoire holds roughly 120,000 clones, with roughly 86% as singletons. The sample in question was peripheral blood, obtained 72 weeks after starting pembrolizumab. The source is an adult with mismatch repair-deficient cancer.

The chain recombines TRBV2 with TRBJ1-5; TRBD1 agrees at 9 bases. This CDR3 contains 14 residues. The V segment lost 5 bases and the J segment 7 bases; nucleotides outside the gene matches: 6. The germline CDR1 and CDR2 sequences are SNHLY and FYNNEI. CDR3: CASSHRGRKQPQHF. CDR3 in DNA: TGTGCCAGCAGTCACAGGGGGCGGAAACAGCCCCAGCATTTT.

The V gene is TRBV4-1, the J gene TRBJ2-2; D gene uncertain. Germline V gene lookup returns CDR1 MGHRA and CDR2 YSYEKL. The CDR3 consists of 11 residues. The V end was cut by 1 base, the J end by 7 bases, with 1 base between. The CDR3 region is CASSQVGELFF. In nucleotides, the CDR3 is TGCGCCAGCAGCCAAGTCGGGGAGCTGTTTTTT.

The chain has TRBV5-4 and TRBJ2-7; tentative D call: TRBD1 (5 bases). Germline loops: CDR1 SGHNT, CDR2 YYREEE (reference sequence). V lost 4 bases and J 0 bases, leaving 14 bases between the germline ends. The CDR3 has 15 amino acids. This CDR3 is CASSLGQASSYEQYF. The CDR3 nucleotides read TGTGCCAGCAGCCTGGGGCAGGCTAGCTCCTACGAGCAGTACTTC. Using reference TRBV5-4 and TRBJ2-7 for the parts outside the CDR3, the full variable domain is ETGVTQSPTHLIKTRGQQVTLRCSSQSGHNTVSWYQQALGQGPQFIFQYYREEENGRGNFPPRFSGLQFPNYSSELNVNALELDDSALYLCASSLGQASSYEQYFGPGTRLTVT.

V is TRBV11-2 and J is TRBJ2-5, with 10 bases lining up with TRBD1. Trimming took 5 bases from V and 5 from J; bases not matched to a gene: 8. CDR1 and CDR2 (germline): SGHAT, FQNNGV. This CDR3 is built from 15 residues. CDR3 loop: CASSRDRGSGETQYF. Here the CDR3 DNA reads TGTGCCAGCAGCCGGGACAGGGGATCGGGGGAGACCCAGTACTTC.

This chain connects TRBV5-1 to TRBJ2-5; no clear D gene. From germline, CDR1 is SGHRS and CDR2 YFSETQ. This CDR3 has 18 amino acids. V was shortened by 0 bases and J by 5 bases, with 23 bases between the two germline ends. CDR3 sequence reads: CASSLEGSKRFSMETQYF. For the CDR3, the DNA is TGCGCCAGCAGCTTGGAGGGCTCGAAGCGTTTTAGTATGGAGACCCAGTACTTC.

The chain combines TRBV6-5 with TRBJ2-2; D remains ambiguous. Trimming cost V 0 bases and J 6 bases, with 8 bases left between them. In germline, CDR1 is MNHEY, CDR2 SVGAGI. CDR3 size: 14 residues. In DNA, the CDR3 is TGTGCCAGCAGTTACTCGAGTGGGCCCGGGGAGCTGTTTTTT. It codes for CASSYSSGPGELFF.

The genes are TRBV10-3 and TRBJ1-2; D gene ambiguous. V lost 4 bases, J lost 2 bases, and 8 bases lay in between. The CDR3 is 13 amino acids. Germline values: CDR1 ENHRY, CDR2 SYGVKD. CDR3 in DNA: TGTGCCATCAGTGGCGACGGGAACTATGGCTACACCTTC. Translating it yields CAISGDGNYGYTF.